Reported below is one TCR beta chain. What it recognizes is unknown. This sequence may be a read error, since a much larger clone differs from it by one base. V lost 2 bases and J 0 bases, leaving 12 bases between the germline ends. This CDR3 comprises 16 residues. CDR1 KGHSH and CDR2 LQKENI come from the germline V gene. TCRdb re-analysed the multiplex PCR reads in MiXCR, keeping a single row per CDR3 protein. The profile covers about 180,000 distinct CDR3 sequences, with around 33% appearing a single time and 3.8% taken by the ten largest. This sample is part of a study of breast tumors, draining lymph nodes, adjacent tissues. Study-level findings and limits: Data only fit, rather than demonstrated, lymph node origin of most tumor T cells. Luminal-like breast cancer showed significantly greater tumor-nontumor repertoire similarity than basal-like breast cancer did. Tumor repertoires ranked between lymph nodes and nontumor tissue in diversity, with V and J gene preferences. Data fit most tumor T cells coming from lymph node, expanding in tumor.

The lymph nodes were axillary draining lymph nodes from breast cancer patients. The sequenced sample consisted of axillary lymph node tissue. The V and J genes are TRBV18 and TRBJ2-3, with no clear D. The receptor was derived from a female donor with breast cancer. Some clones in this sample may be carry-over from other donors' samples. CDR3: CASSPSPLGSTDTQYF. The CDR3 nucleotides read TGTGCCAGCTCACCATCCCCTCTCGGTAGCACAGATACGCAGTATTTT.